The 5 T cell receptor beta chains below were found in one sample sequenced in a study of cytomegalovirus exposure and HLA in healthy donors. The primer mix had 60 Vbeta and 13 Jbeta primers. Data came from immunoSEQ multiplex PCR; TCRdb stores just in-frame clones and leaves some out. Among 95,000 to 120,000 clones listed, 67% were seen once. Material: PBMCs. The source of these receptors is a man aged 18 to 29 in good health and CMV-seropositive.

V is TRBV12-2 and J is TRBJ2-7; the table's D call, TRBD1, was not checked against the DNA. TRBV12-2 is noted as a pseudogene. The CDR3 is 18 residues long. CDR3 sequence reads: CASRFKTGGAGGDYEQYV. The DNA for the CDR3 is TGTGCAAGTCGCTTTAAGACAGGGGGCGCAGGGGGGGACTACGAGCAGTACGTC.

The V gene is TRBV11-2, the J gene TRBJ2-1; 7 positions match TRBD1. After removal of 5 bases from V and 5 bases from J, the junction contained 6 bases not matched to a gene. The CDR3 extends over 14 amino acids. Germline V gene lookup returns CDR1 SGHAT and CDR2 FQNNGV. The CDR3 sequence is CASSRGTDDNEQFF. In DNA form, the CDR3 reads TGTGCCAGCAGCAGAGGGACAGATGACAATGAGCAGTTCTTC.

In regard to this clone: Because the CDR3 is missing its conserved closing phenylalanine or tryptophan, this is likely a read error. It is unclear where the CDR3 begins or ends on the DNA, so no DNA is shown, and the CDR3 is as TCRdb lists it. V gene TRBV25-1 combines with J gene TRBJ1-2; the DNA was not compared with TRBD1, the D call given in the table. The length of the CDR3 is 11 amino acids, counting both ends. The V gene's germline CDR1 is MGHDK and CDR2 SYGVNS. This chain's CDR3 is CATSQGGVLCL.

The CDR3 region is CASSLMGGETQYF. CDR3 DNA sequence: TGTGCCAGCAGCTTAATGGGGGGAGAGACCCAGTACTTC. This sequence joins TRBV7-9 and TRBJ2-5; possibly TRBD2 for D (6 bases). CDR1 is SEHNR and CDR2 is FQNEAQ in the germline V gene (reference sequence). CDR3 size: 13 residues. Deletions cut 2 bases from V and 4 bases from J, with 8 bases between. Together with reference TRBV7-9 and TRBJ2-5, the CDR3 gives the full variable domain: DTGVSQNPRHKITKRGQNVTFRCDPISEHNRLYWYRQTLGQGPEFLTYFQNEAQLEKSRLLSDRFSAERPKGSFSTLEIQRTEQGDSAMYLCASSLMGGETQYFGPGTRLLVL.

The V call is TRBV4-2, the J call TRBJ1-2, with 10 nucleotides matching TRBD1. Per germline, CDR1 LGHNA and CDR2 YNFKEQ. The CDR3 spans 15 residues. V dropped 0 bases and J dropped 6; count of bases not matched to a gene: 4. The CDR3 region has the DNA TGTGCCAGCAGCCAAGATATGGGGACAGGGGATGGCTACACCTTC. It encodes CASSQDMGTGDGYTF.